The 4 T cell receptor beta chains reported below all come from one sample, sequenced in a study of T cell responses to AZD1222 COVID-19 vaccine. Clones were sequenced by immunoSEQ multiplex PCR, and TCRdb holds only the in-frame ones, with some missing. In the table there are about 85,000 clones, roughly 85% of which are singletons. The source material was peripheral blood, sampled 28 days after the second AZD1222 dose. Source of these receptors: an adult who received the AZD1222 COVID-19 vaccine.

This chain links TRBV7-9 with TRBJ2-3; D perhaps matches TRBD2 (6 bases). This CDR3 comprises 14 residues. Germline V lookup: CDR1 SEHNR, CDR2 FQNEAQ (reference sequence). Trimming shortened V by 7 bases and J by 2 bases, and 13 bases separated the two germline ends. The CDR3 sequence: CASTDSGLTDTQYF. In DNA, the CDR3 is TGTGCCAGCACGGATAGCGGACTCACAGATACGCAGTATTTT.

The rearrangement joins TRBV11-2 to TRBJ2-5, with 9 bases aligning to TRBD2. V lost 7 bases to trimming and J lost 4 bases; unmatched junction nucleotides: 10. Germline values: CDR1 SGHAT, CDR2 FQNNGV. This CDR3 is built from 15 residues. CDR3 in DNA: TGTGCCAGCAACAGAGGTAGCGGGGGAGTAGAGACCCAGTACTTC. It specifies CASNRGSGGVETQYF.

The CDR3 loop reads CASSLLWDRSYEQYF. CDR3 nucleotide sequence: TGTGCCAGCAGTTTATTGTGGGACAGATCATACGAGCAGTACTTC. This rearrangement joins TRBV27 to TRBJ2-7; TRBD1 matches 7 bases. Germline assignment: CDR1 MNHEY and CDR2 SMNVEV (reference sequence). J was trimmed by 4 bases and V by 1 base; bases with no gene match: 7. The CDR3 loop spans 15 amino acids.

This clone was seen a handful of times. The chain recombines TRBV4-3 with TRBJ1-2; perhaps TRBD1 as D (5 bases). Per the germline V gene, CDR1 is LGHNA and CDR2 is YSLEER. V was cut by 1 base and J by 5 bases, with 8 bases left in between. The CDR3 runs 13 residues. The CDR3 here is CASSQGTFYGYTF. The CDR3 nucleotides read TGCGCCAGCAGCCAAGGGACATTTTATGGCTACACCTTC.